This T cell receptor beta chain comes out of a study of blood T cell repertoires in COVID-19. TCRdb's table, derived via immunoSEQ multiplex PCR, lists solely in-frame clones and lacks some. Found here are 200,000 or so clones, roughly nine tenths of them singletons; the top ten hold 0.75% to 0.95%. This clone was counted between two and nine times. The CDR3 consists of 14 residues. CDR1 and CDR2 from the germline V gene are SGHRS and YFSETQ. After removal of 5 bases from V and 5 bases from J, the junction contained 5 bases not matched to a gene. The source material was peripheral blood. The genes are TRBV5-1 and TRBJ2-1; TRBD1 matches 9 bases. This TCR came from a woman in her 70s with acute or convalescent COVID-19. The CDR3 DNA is TGCGCCAGCAGGATCGGGACAGGGAACAATGAGCAGTTCTTC. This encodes CASRIGTGNNEQFF.